Following are 18 T cell receptor beta chains from one sample sequenced in a study of T cell changes during pregnancy in multiple sclerosis. Profiling relied on immunoSEQ multiplex PCR, and the TCRdb table lists in-frame clones only, not all of them. This sample has 85,000 to 110,000 clones, with around 91% found just once. The sequencing used peripheral blood, collected after pregnancy. The receptor source for this set is a female donor with multiple sclerosis, enrolled in a pregnancy study.

The chain uses TRBV21-1 and TRBJ2-1; the listed D gene, TRBD2, was not tested against the DNA. TRBV21-1 is deemed a pseudogene. The CDR3 extends over 17 amino acids. The CDR3 bases are TGTGCCAGCAGCAAAGGGAAGCGGGAGGACTCCTACAATGAGCAGTTCTTC. This sequence encodes CASSKGKREDSYNEQFF.

This clone was seen only once. The rearrangement joins TRBV7-2 to TRBJ2-7; a possible D gene is TRBD2 (6 bases). Trimming removed 5 bases from V and 2 bases from J, with 16 bases in between. Per the germline V gene, CDR1 is SGHTA and CDR2 is FQGNSA. This CDR3 spans 15 amino acids. The DNA for the CDR3 is TGTGCCAGCAGCCGTCACCTAGCGCCCGCCTACGAGCAGTACTTC. Translated, it gives CASSRHLAPAYEQYF.

The genes are TRBV6-6 and TRBJ1-5; tentatively, D is TRBD1 (6 bases). V lost 0 bases and J 5 bases, leaving 8 bases between the germline ends. Looked up from germline, CDR1 is MNHNY and CDR2 is SVGAGI (reference sequence). This CDR3 contains 14 residues. CDR3 region: CASSYSQGYQPQHF. The CDR3 nucleotides read TGTGCCAGCAGTTACTCTCAGGGGTATCAGCCCCAGCATTTT.

This chain connects TRBV28 to TRBJ1-5; 7 bases are shared with TRBD1. This CDR3 has 13 residues. V lost 6 bases and J lost 9; bases outside the gene matches: 8. Germline values: CDR1 MDHEN, CDR2 SYDVKM. CDR3 residues: CASSLGQSAPQHF. The CDR3 nucleotides are TGTGCCAGCAGCCTGGGACAGAGTGCGCCCCAGCATTTT.

This clone occurred a few times. V gene TRBV4-1 combines with J gene TRBJ1-2; the D is unclear. Germline V CDR1 and CDR2: MGHRA, YSYEKL. V was pared by 0 bases and J by 5 bases, with 7 bases between. The CDR3 has 13 amino acids. The CDR3 DNA sequence: TGCGCCAGCAGCCAAGATCCGGGGTATGGCTACACCTTC. Its translation: CASSQDPGYGYTF.

This clone was observed once. The rearrangement links TRBV7-2 to TRBJ1-2; 9 nucleotides agree with TRBD1. The CDR3 covers 15 residues. CDR1 SGHTA and CDR2 FQGNSA come from the germline V gene. V lost 1 base, J lost 4 bases, and 4 bases stayed unmatched. CDR3 sequence: CASSLGTGVTYGYTF. The CDR3 DNA is TGTGCCAGCAGCTTAGGGACAGGGGTAACCTATGGCTACACCTTC.

This sequence joins TRBV19 and TRBJ2-1, with 13 bases fitting TRBD2. Looked up from germline, CDR1 is LNHDA and CDR2 is SQIVND (reference sequence). V dropped 5 bases and J dropped 7; count of bases not matched to a gene: 14. This CDR3 has 18 residues. CDR3 in DNA: TGTGCCAGTAGTTCGGGACTAGCGGGGCTGAAGGTGGGGAATGAGCAGTTCTTC. Protein: CASSSGLAGLKVGNEQFF. The full variable domain, completed using reference TRBV19 and TRBJ2-1, is DGGITQSPKYLFRKEGQNVTLSCEQNLNHDAMYWYRQDPGQGLRLIYYSQIVNDFQKGDIAEGYSVSREKKESFPLTVTSAQKNPTAFYLCASSSGLAGLKVGNEQFFGPGTRLTVL.

V is TRBV6-1 and J is TRBJ2-7, with D perhaps matching TRBD2 (5 bases). The V gene's germline CDR1 is MNHNS and CDR2 SASEGT. The CDR3 is 14 residues long. Trimming took 5 bases from V and 6 from J, leaving 17 bases between them. This chain's CDR3 is CASSSSPGGGEQYF. CDR3 DNA sequence: TGTGCCAGCAGTTCTAGCCCGGGTGGTGGCGAGCAGTACTTC.

The chain couples TRBV6-1 to TRBJ2-1; D is ambiguous. This CDR3 is 15 amino acids long. V was pared by 5 bases and J by 9 bases, with 20 bases between. The germline CDR1 and CDR2 sequences are MNHNS and SASEGT. The CDR3 sequence: CASSPRKLFRGEQFF. CDR3 DNA: TGTGCCAGCAGTCCTAGAAAGCTTTTTCGAGGTGAGCAGTTCTTC.

This clone was counted only a few times. The chain carries TRBV4-1 and TRBJ1-1; 7 positions match TRBD1. This CDR3 contains 13 residues. Trimming at V came to 6 bases and at J to 5 bases, leaving 6 bases not matched to a gene. Germline V gene sequence: CDR1 MGHRA, CDR2 YSYEKL. The CDR3 spells CASRLNRGTEAFF. The CDR3 coding sequence is TGCGCCAGCAGGCTGAACAGGGGAACTGAAGCTTTCTTT.

The chain couples TRBV29-1 to TRBJ2-1; no firm D call. Germline assignment: CDR1 SQVTM and CDR2 ANQGSEA. The CDR3 has 13 amino acids. V gave up 4 bases and J gave up 2 bases, with 9 bases separating them. Here the CDR3 reads CSVGGVTYNEQFF. CDR3 sequence (DNA): TGCAGCGTTGGCGGAGTTACCTACAATGAGCAGTTCTTC.

V gene TRBV7-2 combines with J gene TRBJ2-7; D is possibly TRBD2 (6 bases). Germline V gives CDR1 SGHTA, CDR2 FQGNSA. The CDR3 is 15 amino acids. Deletions cut 5 bases from V and 5 bases from J, with 19 bases between. As DNA, the CDR3 is TGTGCCAGCAGCATGGGACTGGCCTTAGCCAACGAGCAGTACTTC. Translated: CASSMGLALANEQYF.

V is TRBV28 and J is TRBJ1-4, with 9 bases fitting TRBD1. The ends lost 7 bases at V and 7 bases at J; junction bases unmatched: 16. CDR1 is MDHEN, CDR2 SYDVKM, per germline. The CDR3 is 17 amino acids. The CDR3 protein is CASKTDPGQGTGEKLFF. The CDR3 DNA reads as TGTGCCAGCAAAACAGACCCGGGACAGGGAACCGGTGAAAAACTGTTTTTT.

This rearrangement joins TRBV29-1 to TRBJ1-1, with 9 nucleotides matching TRBD1. Germline V lookup: CDR1 SQVTM, CDR2 ANQGSEA. This CDR3 has 13 residues. The CDR3 nucleotides read TGCAGGGTAAACAGGGGGCGAGACACTGAAGCTTTCTTT. Protein: CRVNRGRDTEAFF.

The genes are TRBV7-2 and TRBJ2-7; maybe TRBD1 (6 bases). V was trimmed by 5 bases and J by 3 bases, leaving 11 bases between them. From germline, CDR1 is SGHTA and CDR2 FQGNSA. The CDR3 length is 13 residues. CDR3 DNA sequence: TGTGCCAGCAGCACCGGACAGAACTACGAGCAGTACTTC. Its protein is CASSTGQNYEQYF.

This clone has just one count. The CDR3 sequence is CASSPRGASGSFTDTQYF. CDR3 DNA sequence: TGTGCCAGCAGCCCCCGAGGCGCTAGCGGGAGTTTCACAGATACGCAGTATTTT. The V and J genes are TRBV7-2 and TRBJ2-3; 10 bases fit TRBD2. Trimming removed 5 bases from V and 2 bases from J; junction bases left unmatched: 13. Germline loops: CDR1 SGHTA, CDR2 FQGNSA. The CDR3 sequence is 18 residues long.

This clone has just a few counts. J is TRBJ1-2 and V is TRBV2; D gene ambiguous. V was cut by 8 bases and J by 2 bases, with 12 bases left in between. This CDR3 has 13 amino acids. CDR1 is SNHLY and CDR2 is FYNNEI in the germline V gene. In nucleotides, the CDR3 is TGTGCCAGCTACGGTCCTCCAAACTATGGCTACACCTTC. It encodes CASYGPPNYGYTF.

The chain's CDR3 is CASSYEKRGVTDTQYF. The CDR3 bases are TGTGCCAGCAGTTACGAGAAGCGGGGGGTCACAGATACGCAGTATTTT. The chain has TRBV6-5 and TRBJ2-3, with 9 bases fitting TRBD2. Germline V gives CDR1 MNHEY, CDR2 SVGAGI. CDR3 length equals 16 residues. The ends lost 2 bases at V and 2 bases at J; junction bases unmatched: 5.